This TCR beta chain comes out of a study of blood T cell repertoires in COVID-19. Looking at the study overall: From T cells, B-cell-depleted T cells, or PBMCs came the material, which was cDNA or gDNA.

CDR1 MGHRA and CDR2 YSYEKL come from the germline V gene. The V segment lost 4 bases and the J segment 6 bases; nucleotides outside the gene matches: 8. The CDR3 spans 14 residues. Per the original data handling: For nucleated cells, counts were estimated from reference gene primer amplification. Libraries were prepared by immunoSEQ multiplex PCR; TCRdb keeps only in-frame clonotypes and omits some of them. From that table come the V and J calls and clone size; the DNA was used to work out D and trimming. The sample carries approximately 90,000 clones, more than 65% recorded once. The sequence was obtained from a man at least 80 years old with active or convalescent COVID-19. The V gene is TRBV4-1, the J gene TRBJ2-7; 8 nucleotides line up with TRBD1. The sample taken for sequencing was peripheral blood. CDR3 protein: CASSPDREVPEQYF. CDR3 DNA sequence: TGCGCCAGCAGCCCGGACAGGGAAGTTCCCGAGCAGTACTTC.